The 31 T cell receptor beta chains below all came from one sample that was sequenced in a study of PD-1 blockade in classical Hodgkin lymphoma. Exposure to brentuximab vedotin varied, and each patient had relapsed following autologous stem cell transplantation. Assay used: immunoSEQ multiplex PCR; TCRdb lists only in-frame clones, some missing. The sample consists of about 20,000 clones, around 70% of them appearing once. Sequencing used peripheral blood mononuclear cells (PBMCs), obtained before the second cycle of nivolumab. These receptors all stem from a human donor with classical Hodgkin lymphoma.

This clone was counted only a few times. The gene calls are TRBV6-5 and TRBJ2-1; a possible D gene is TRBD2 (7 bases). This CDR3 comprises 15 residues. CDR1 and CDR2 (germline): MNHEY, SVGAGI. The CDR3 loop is CPGGLRGSSYNEQFF. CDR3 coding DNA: TGTCCTGGGGGGCTCCGCGGGAGCTCCTACAATGAGCAGTTCTTC.

In nucleotides, the CDR3 is TGTGCCAGCAGTCTACCCCTAGCGCACTACGAGCAGTACTTC. Amino acids: CASSLPLAHYEQYF. The chain employs TRBV6-5 and TRBJ2-7; D may be TRBD2 (6 bases). Trimming stripped 5 bases from V and 3 bases from J, with 14 bases between. The germline V gene has CDR1 MNHEY and CDR2 SVGAGI. The CDR3 runs to 14 residues.

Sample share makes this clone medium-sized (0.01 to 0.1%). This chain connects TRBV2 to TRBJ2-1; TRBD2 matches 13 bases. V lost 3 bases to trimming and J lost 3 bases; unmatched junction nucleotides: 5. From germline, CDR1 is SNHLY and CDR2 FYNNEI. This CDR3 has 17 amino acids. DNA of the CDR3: TGTGCCAGCAGTGACGGACTAGCGGGAGACTTCTACAATGAGCAGTTCTTC. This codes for CASSDGLAGDFYNEQFF.

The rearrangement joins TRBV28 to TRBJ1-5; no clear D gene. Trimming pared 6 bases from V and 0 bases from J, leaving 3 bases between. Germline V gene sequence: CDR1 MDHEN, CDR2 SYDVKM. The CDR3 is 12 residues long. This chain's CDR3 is CASRISNQPQHF. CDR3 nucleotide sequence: TGTGCCAGCAGAATTAGCAATCAGCCCCAGCATTTT.

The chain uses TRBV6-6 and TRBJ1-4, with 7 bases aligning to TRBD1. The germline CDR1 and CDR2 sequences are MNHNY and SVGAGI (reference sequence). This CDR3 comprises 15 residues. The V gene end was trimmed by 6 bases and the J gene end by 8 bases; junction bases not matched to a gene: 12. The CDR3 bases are TGTGCCAGCAGCTCACGGGACAGCCGGGAAGAAAAACTGTTTTTT. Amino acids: CASSSRDSREEKLFF.

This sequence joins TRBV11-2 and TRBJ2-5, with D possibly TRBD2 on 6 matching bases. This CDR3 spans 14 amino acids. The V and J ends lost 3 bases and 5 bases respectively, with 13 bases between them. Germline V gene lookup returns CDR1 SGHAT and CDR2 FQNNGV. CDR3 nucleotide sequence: TGTGCCAGCAGCTTCCGGGGAGGCAGGGAGACCCAGTACTTC. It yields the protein CASSFRGGRETQYF.

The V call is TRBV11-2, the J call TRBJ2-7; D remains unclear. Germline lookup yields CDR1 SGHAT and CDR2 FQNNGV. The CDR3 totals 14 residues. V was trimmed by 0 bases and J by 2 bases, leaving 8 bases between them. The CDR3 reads CASSLEVGTYEQYF. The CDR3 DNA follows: TGTGCCAGCAGCTTAGAGGTAGGAACCTACGAGCAGTACTTC.

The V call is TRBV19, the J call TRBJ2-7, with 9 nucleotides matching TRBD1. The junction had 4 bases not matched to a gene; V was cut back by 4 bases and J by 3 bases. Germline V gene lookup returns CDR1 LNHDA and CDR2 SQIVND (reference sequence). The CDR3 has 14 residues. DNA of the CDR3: TGTGCCAGTAGTAACCGGGACAGGGTCTACGAGCAGTACTTC. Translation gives CASSNRDRVYEQYF.

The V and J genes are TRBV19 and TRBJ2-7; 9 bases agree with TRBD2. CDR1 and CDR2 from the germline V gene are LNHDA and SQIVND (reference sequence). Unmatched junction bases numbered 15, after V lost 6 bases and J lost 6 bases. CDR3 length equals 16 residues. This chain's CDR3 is CASRPRGTSWTGEQYF. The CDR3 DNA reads TGTGCCAGTAGGCCCCGCGGGACTAGCTGGACGGGCGAGCAGTACTTC.

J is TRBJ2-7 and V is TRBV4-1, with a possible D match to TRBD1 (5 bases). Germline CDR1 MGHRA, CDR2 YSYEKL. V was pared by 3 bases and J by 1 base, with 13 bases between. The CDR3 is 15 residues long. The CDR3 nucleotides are TGCGCCAGCAGCCAGACCGGGCAGGGATCCTACGAGCAGTACTTC. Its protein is CASSQTGQGSYEQYF.

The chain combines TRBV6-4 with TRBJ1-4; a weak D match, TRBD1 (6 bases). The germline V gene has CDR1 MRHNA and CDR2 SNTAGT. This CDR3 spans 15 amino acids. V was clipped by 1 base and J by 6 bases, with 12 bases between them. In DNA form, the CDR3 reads TGTGCCAGCAGTGACTGGGGACAAGCCGATGAAAAACTGTTTTTT. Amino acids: CASSDWGQADEKLFF.

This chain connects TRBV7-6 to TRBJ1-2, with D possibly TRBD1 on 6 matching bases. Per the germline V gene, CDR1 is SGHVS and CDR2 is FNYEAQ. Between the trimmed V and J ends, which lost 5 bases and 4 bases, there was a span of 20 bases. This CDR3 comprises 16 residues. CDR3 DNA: TGTGCCAGCAGCGAAGGGGGAGGAAACCGTGGCTATGGCTACACCTTC. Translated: CASSEGGGNRGYGYTF.

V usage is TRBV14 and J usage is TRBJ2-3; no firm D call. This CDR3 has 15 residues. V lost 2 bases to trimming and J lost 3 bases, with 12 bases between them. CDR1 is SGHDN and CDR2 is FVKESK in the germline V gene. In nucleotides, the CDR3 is TGTGCCAGCAGCCAAAACTTGGCTCGAACAGATACGCAGTATTTT. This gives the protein CASSQNLARTDTQYF. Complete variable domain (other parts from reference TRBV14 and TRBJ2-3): EAGVTQFPSHSVIEKGQTVTLRCDPISGHDNLYWYRRVMGKEIKFLLHFVKESKQDESGMPNNRFLAERTGGTYSTLKVQPAELEDSGVYFCASSQNLARTDTQYFGPGTRLTVL.

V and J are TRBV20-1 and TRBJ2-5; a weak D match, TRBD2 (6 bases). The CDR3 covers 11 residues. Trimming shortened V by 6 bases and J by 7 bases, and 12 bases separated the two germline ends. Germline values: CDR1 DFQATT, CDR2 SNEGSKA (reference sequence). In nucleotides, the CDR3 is TGCAGTGCCGAGGACTATTGGACCCAGTACTTC. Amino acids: CSAEDYWTQYF.

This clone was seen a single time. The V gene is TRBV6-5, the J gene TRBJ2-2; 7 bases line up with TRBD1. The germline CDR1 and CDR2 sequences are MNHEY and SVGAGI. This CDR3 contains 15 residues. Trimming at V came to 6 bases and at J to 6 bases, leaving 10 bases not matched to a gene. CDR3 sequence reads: CASRFDRAAAGELFF. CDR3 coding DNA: TGTGCCAGCAGGTTCGACAGGGCGGCGGCCGGGGAGCTGTTTTTT.

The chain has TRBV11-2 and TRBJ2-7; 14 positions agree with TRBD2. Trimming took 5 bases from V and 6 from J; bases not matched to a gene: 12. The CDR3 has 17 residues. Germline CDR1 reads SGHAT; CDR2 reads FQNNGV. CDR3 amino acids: CASSPGLAGASIVEQYF. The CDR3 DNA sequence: TGTGCCAGCAGCCCGGGACTAGCGGGAGCGTCCATTGTCGAGCAGTACTTC.

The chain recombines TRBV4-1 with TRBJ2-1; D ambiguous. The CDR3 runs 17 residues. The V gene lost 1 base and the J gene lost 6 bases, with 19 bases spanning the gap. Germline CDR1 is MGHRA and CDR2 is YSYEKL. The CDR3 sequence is CASSQVRERALVNEQFF. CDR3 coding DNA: TGCGCCAGCAGCCAAGTCAGAGAGCGCGCTCTTGTCAATGAGCAGTTCTTC.

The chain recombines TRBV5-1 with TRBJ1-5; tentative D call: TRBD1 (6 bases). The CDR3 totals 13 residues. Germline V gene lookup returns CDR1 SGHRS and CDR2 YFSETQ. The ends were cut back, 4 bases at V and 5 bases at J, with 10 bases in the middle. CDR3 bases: TGCGCCAGCAGCACAGGGTTGGATCAGCCCCAGCATTTT. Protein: CASSTGLDQPQHF.

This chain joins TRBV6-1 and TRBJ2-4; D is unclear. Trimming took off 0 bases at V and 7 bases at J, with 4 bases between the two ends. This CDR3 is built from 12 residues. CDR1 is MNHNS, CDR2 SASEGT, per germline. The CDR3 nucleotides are TGTGCCAGCAGTGAAGCTCTTAACATTCAGTACTTC. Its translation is CASSEALNIQYF.

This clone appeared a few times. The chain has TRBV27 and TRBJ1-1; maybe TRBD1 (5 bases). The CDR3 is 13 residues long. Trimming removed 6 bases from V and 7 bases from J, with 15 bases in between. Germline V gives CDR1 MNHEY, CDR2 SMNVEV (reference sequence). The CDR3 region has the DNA TGTGCCAGCAGGGATCAGGGTAGAAGTGAAGCTTTCTTT. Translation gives CASRDQGRSEAFF.

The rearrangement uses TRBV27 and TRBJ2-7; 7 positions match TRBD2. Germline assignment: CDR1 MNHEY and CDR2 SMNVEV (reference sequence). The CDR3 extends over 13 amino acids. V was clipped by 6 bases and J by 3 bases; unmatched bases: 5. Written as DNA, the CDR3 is TGTGCCAGCAGCCTGACTAGCTACTACGAGCAGTACTTC. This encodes CASSLTSYYEQYF.

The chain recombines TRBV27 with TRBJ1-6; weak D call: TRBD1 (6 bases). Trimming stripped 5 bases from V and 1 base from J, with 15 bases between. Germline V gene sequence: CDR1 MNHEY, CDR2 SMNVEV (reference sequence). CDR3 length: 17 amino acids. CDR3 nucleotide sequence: TGTGCCAGCAGTCCCGCCCAGGGGTATTCCTATAATTCACCCCTCCACTTT. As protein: CASSPAQGYSYNSPLHF.

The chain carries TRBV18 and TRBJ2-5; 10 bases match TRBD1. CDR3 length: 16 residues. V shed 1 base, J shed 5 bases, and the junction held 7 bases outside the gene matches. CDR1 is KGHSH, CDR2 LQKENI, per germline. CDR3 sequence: CASSPQTGGNGETQYF. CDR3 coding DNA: TGTGCCAGCTCACCACAGACAGGGGGCAATGGGGAGACCCAGTACTTC.

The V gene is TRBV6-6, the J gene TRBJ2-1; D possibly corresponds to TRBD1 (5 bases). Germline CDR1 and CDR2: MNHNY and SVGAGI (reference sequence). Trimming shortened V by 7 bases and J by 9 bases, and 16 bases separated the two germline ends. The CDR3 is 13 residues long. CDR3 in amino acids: CASTRTLPPEQFF. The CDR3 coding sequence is TGTGCCAGCACCCGGACACTTCCTCCTGAGCAGTTCTTC.

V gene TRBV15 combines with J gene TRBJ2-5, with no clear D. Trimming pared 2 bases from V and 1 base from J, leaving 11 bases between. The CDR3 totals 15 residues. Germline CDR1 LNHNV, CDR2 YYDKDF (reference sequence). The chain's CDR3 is CATSRRTATQETQYF. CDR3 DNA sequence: TGTGCCACCAGCAGACGAACAGCCACCCAAGAGACCCAGTACTTC.

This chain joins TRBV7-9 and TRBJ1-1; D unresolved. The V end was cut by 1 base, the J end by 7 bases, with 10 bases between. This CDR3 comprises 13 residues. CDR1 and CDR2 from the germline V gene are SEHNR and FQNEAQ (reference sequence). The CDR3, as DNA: TGTGCCAGCAGCTTAGATCAGGCCTTTGAAGCTTTCTTT. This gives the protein CASSLDQAFEAFF.

CDR3 residues: CASSPGTEDQPQHF. CDR3 nucleotide sequence: TGTGCCAGCAGTCCCGGGACAGAAGATCAGCCCCAGCATTTT. This chain joins TRBV27 and TRBJ1-5; 7 nucleotides align to TRBD1. CDR1 and CDR2 from the germline V gene are MNHEY and SMNVEV (reference sequence). V was clipped by 5 bases and J by 5 bases; unmatched bases: 6. The CDR3 has 14 amino acids.

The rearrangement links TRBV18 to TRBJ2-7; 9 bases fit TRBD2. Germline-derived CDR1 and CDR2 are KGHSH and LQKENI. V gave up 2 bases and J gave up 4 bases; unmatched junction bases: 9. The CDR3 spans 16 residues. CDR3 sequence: CASSPGVAGEGYEQYF. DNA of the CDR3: TGTGCCAGCTCACCAGGAGTAGCGGGAGAGGGGTACGAGCAGTACTTC. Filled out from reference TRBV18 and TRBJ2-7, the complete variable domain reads NAGVMQNPRHLVRRRGQEARLRCSPMKGHSHVYWYRQLPEEGLKFMVYLQKENIIDESGMPKERFSAEFPKEGPSILRIQQVVRGDSAAYFCASSPGVAGEGYEQYFGPGTRLTVT.

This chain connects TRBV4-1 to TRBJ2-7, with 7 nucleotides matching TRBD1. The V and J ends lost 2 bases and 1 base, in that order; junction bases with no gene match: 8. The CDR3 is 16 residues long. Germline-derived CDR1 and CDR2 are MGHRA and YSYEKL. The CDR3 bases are TGCGCCAGCAGCCAAAGAACAGGGGACAGATCCTACGAGCAGTACTTC. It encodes CASSQRTGDRSYEQYF.

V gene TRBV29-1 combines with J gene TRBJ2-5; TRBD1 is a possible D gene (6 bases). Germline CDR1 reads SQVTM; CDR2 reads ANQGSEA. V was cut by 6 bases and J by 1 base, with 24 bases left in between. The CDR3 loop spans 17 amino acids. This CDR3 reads CSVEAQGPYTSQETQYF. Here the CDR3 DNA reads TGCAGCGTGGAGGCGCAGGGGCCTTACACATCCCAAGAGACCCAGTACTTC.

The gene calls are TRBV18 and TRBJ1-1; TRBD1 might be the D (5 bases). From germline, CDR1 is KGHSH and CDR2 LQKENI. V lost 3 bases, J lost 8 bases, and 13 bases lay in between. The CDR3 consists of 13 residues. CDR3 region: CASSPQDTSEAFF. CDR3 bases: TGTGCCAGCTCACCCCAGGACACGAGCGAAGCTTTCTTT.